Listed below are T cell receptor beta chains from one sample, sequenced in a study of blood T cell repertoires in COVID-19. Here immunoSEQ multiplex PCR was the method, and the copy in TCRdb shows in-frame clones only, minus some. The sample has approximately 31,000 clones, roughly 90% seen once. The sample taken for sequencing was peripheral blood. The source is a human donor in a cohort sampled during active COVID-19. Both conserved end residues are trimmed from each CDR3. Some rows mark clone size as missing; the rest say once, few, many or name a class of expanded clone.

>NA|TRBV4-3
ASSPLQGSGELF
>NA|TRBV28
ASSLAKTGFKSTTNEKLF
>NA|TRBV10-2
ASSELGTVTTNEKLF
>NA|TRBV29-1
SPEGPGQETSYGYT
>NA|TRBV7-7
ASSRSIAEISEQF
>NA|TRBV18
ASSPGGGEKLF
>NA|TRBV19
ASSIRGSGYEQY
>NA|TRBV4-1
ASSQVSTGRQETQY
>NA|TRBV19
ASTGTGREFYGYT
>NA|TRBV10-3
AISESGYEQY
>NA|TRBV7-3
ASSFELSSYNEQF
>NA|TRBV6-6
ASSFRTGLNTEAF
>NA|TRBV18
ASSPSTPPRGTIY
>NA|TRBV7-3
ASSLAGTTFTGELF
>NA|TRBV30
AWNLLAGAYNEQF
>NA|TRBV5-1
ASSFATVNTEAF
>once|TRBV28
ASSLFGGRMNTEAF
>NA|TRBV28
ASSLRRTGAEAF
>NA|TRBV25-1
ASSVQLAGHSYEQY
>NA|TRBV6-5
ASITGASDYNEQF
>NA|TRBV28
ASSYRFQAF
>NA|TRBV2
ASSDARGLSDTQY
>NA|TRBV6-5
ASSYSGQGMGEQF
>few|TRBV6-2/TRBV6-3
ASSSARQAANTEAF
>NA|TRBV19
ASSIYGVRGSTNEKLF
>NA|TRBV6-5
ASSIAGGSYNEQF
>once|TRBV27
ASSLQGNVGNTIY
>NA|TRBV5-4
ASSLGPLEPQH
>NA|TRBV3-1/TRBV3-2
ASSQAGAGNTIY
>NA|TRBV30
AWTLGAKETQY
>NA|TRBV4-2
ASSQAWGRRGRGETQY
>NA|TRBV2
ASSEGRGTGEQETQY
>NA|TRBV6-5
ASSTGTGASYEQY
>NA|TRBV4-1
ASSQDLASFTDTQY
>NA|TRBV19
ASTLVGGASSYNEQF
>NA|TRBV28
ASNLQETQY
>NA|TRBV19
ASSILAGAAYNEQF
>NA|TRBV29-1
SVSDEQF
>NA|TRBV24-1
ATSGVTGGVETQY
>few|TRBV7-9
ASSSWLWDRGLETQY
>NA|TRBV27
ASSSDRGFNYGYT
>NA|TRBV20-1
SVNRGETQY
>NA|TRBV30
AWSVGTGGVDEQF
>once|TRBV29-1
SGSERDNEQF
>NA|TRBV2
ASRFSGGANVLT
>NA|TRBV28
ASSSQTGFGEQY
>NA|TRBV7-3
ASSLTDGGSSYEQY
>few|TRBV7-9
ASSATGTGVEQF
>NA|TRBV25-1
ASSSGVPQREGTDTQY
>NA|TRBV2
ASSEQRDTQY